This passage covers 21 T cell receptor beta chains from one sample sequenced in a study of graft-versus-host responses after intestinal transplantation. TCRdb's table, derived via immunoSEQ multiplex PCR, lists solely in-frame clones and lacks some. Here the sample spans under 75,000 clones, nearly 90% being singletons. Their antigen targets remain unknown. The input for sequencing was unstimulated CD8+ T cells sorted from spleen or lymph node cells, taken before transplant. All receptors come from a human donor who was the organ donor for an intestinal transplant.

J is TRBJ2-1 and V is TRBV28; D might be TRBD1 (6 bases). Germline CDR1 and CDR2: MDHEN and SYDVKM. V lost 2 bases to trimming and J lost 0 bases, with 11 bases between them. CDR3 length equals 16 residues. The CDR3 spells CASSLPDSFSYNEQFF. DNA of the CDR3: TGTGCCAGCAGTTTACCGGACAGTTTCTCCTACAATGAGCAGTTCTTC.

The chain uses TRBV4-2 and TRBJ2-1, with D perhaps matching TRBD1 (6 bases). Trimming shortened V by 0 bases and J by 4 bases, and 13 bases separated the two germline ends. Per the germline V gene, CDR1 is LGHNA and CDR2 is YNFKEQ. CDR3 length equals 16 residues. The CDR3 sequence: CASSQEVQGAYNEQFF. CDR3 in DNA: TGTGCCAGCAGCCAAGAGGTACAGGGAGCATACAATGAGCAGTTCTTC.

J is TRBJ2-4 and V is TRBV5-1, with 7 nucleotides matching TRBD2. With 1 base clipped from V and 4 bases from J, the junction kept 5 bases outside the gene matches. Germline values: CDR1 SGHRS, CDR2 YFSETQ. CDR3 length: 15 amino acids. CDR3 loop: CASSLRLRGKNIQYF. In DNA, the CDR3 is TGCGCCAGCAGCTTGCGGTTGCGGGGGAAAAACATTCAGTACTTC.

V and J are TRBV10-3 and TRBJ1-5, with TRBD1 matching over 10 bases. CDR1 ENHRY and CDR2 SYGVKD come from the germline V gene. This CDR3 has 15 residues. The J segment lost 5 bases and the V segment lost 6 bases, leaving 7 bases of the junction unmatched. CDR3 DNA sequence: TGTGCCATCAGCGCCGGGACAGGGGACCATCAGCCCCAGCATTTT. Amino acids: CAISAGTGDHQPQHF.

The chain joins TRBV28 to TRBJ2-7; D unresolved. This CDR3 comprises 16 residues. The V and J ends lost 6 bases and 0 bases respectively, with 18 bases between them. Germline V gives CDR1 MDHEN, CDR2 SYDVKM. The CDR3 nucleotides read TGTGCCAGCAGCCCGCCGCCAGGAACGAGCTCCTACGAGCAGTACGTC. Its translation is CASSPPPGTSSYEQYV.

The J gene is TRBJ1-2, the V gene TRBV19, with D uncertain. The CDR3 length is 16 residues. The V end was cut by 1 base, the J end by 9 bases, with 21 bases between. The germline gives CDR1 LNHDA, CDR2 SQIVND (reference sequence). The CDR3 nucleotides are TGTGCCAGTAGTATAGCCACGAGGGCTCCGTCTTATAGCTACACCTTC. Its translation is CASSIATRAPSYSYTF.

This chain uses TRBV9 with TRBJ2-5, with D perhaps matching TRBD1 (6 bases). Germline V gives CDR1 SGDLS, CDR2 YYNGEE. The CDR3 extends over 15 amino acids. The V and J ends lost 3 bases and 0 bases respectively, with 12 bases between them. The CDR3 DNA sequence: TGTGCCAGCAGCGAGGACAGATATTACCAAGAGACCCAGTACTTC. This translates into CASSEDRYYQETQYF.

The V and J genes are TRBV28 and TRBJ2-3, with TRBD1 identical over 7 bases. The CDR3 loop spans 14 amino acids. V shed 10 bases and J 2 bases; nucleotides not matched to a gene: 9. The V gene's germline CDR1 is MDHEN and CDR2 SYDVKM. The CDR3 DNA reads TGTGCCACCTTGGACAGGTCCTACACAGATACGCAGTATTTT. Protein: CATLDRSYTDTQYF.

The J gene is TRBJ2-1, the V gene TRBV2; 11 nucleotides line up with TRBD1. V trimming: 7 bases; J trimming: 4 bases; junction bases outside the gene matches: 6. The CDR3 is made up of 15 amino acids. CDR1 and CDR2 (germline): SNHLY, FYNNEI. CDR3 amino acids: CASIPDRGLYNEQFF. CDR3 DNA: TGTGCCAGCATCCCGGACAGGGGGCTGTACAATGAGCAGTTCTTC.

The chain recombines TRBV15 with TRBJ2-3; TRBD2 aligns across 11 bases. The CDR3 totals 15 residues. Germline values: CDR1 LNHNV, CDR2 YYDKDF (reference sequence). After removal of 10 bases from V and 3 bases from J, the junction contained 9 bases not matched to a gene. The CDR3 spells CASGIAGGRTDTQYF. The CDR3 region has the DNA TGTGCCAGCGGAATAGCGGGGGGGCGAACAGATACGCAGTATTTT.

The rearrangement links TRBV15 to TRBJ2-3; maybe TRBD2 (6 bases). CDR1 and CDR2 (germline): LNHNV, YYDKDF (reference sequence). The CDR3 loop spans 17 amino acids. V lost 0 bases to trimming and J lost 1 base, with 14 bases between them. CDR3 DNA: TGTGCCACCAGCAGAGATCGGAGGGACTGGGGCACAGATACGCAGTATTTT. It is translated as CATSRDRRDWGTDTQYF.

In regard to this clone: One junction end does not reproduce the germline sequence, and a read error may be involved. The J gene is TRBJ1-1, the V gene TRBV10-3; no clear D gene. The CDR3 has 13 amino acids. Germline CDR1 ENHRY, CDR2 SYGVKD. The CDR3 is CAISEHYNNEAFF. DNA of the CDR3: TGTGCCATCAGTGAGCATTACAACAATGAAGCTTTCTTT.

In this sample, this clone turned up a few times. V usage is TRBV11-2 and J usage is TRBJ1-3; 9 bases align to TRBD1. This CDR3 has 15 residues. Germline values: CDR1 SGHAT, CDR2 FQNNGV. Losses at the gene ends were 4 bases for V and 4 bases for J; bases not matched to a gene: 5. The CDR3 sequence: CASSSDRGWGNTIYF. In DNA form, the CDR3 reads TGTGCCAGCAGCTCGGACAGGGGATGGGGAAACACCATATATTTT.

The chain employs TRBV19 and TRBJ1-1; 9 nucleotides line up with TRBD1. Germline loops: CDR1 LNHDA, CDR2 SQIVND (reference sequence). This CDR3 is built from 18 residues. The ends lost 5 bases at V and 0 bases at J; junction bases unmatched: 13. As DNA, the CDR3 is TGTGCCAGTAGTTCGCCCCCGGGACAGGGTTTCATGAACACTGAAGCTTTCTTT. This encodes CASSSPPGQGFMNTEAFF.

The chain links TRBV28 to TRBJ2-7, with D possibly TRBD1 on 5 matching bases. The V gene's germline CDR1 is MDHEN and CDR2 SYDVKM. The V end lost 2 bases, the J end lost 2 bases, and 10 bases lay between the germline ends. The CDR3 loop spans 14 amino acids. The CDR3 sequence is CASSLQGQAYEQYV. CDR3 nucleotide sequence: TGTGCCAGCAGTTTACAAGGACAAGCCTACGAGCAGTACGTC.

The chain combines TRBV19 with TRBJ2-5, with D perhaps matching TRBD2 (6 bases). The V end was cut by 3 bases, the J end by 5 bases, with 10 bases between. From germline, CDR1 is LNHDA and CDR2 SQIVND (reference sequence). The CDR3 loop spans 13 amino acids. CDR3 amino acids: CASSMAGWETQYF. In DNA form, the CDR3 reads TGTGCCAGTAGTATGGCGGGATGGGAGACCCAGTACTTC.

This chain joins TRBV6-5 and TRBJ1-1; D is perhaps TRBD1 (6 bases). There are 13 residues in the CDR3. The V gene's germline CDR1 is MNHEY and CDR2 SVGAGI. V was clipped by 6 bases and J by 6 bases, with 14 bases between them. CDR3 in amino acids: CASRSLQGPEAFF. In nucleotides, the CDR3 is TGTGCCAGCAGATCTTTACAGGGACCTGAAGCTTTCTTT.

The rearrangement links TRBV29-1 to TRBJ2-1; the match to TRBD2 covers 8 bases. CDR1 and CDR2 (germline): SQVTM, ANQGSEA. Trimming at V came to 7 bases and at J to 4 bases, leaving 9 bases not matched to a gene. The CDR3 runs to 14 residues. DNA for the CDR3: TGCAGCGGTGGAGGCGGGGGGAATTACAATGAGCAGTTCTTC. Amino acids: CSGGGGGNYNEQFF.

V and J are TRBV4-1 and TRBJ2-2; 8 nucleotides line up with TRBD1. Germline lookup yields CDR1 MGHRA and CDR2 YSYEKL. CDR3 length: 15 residues. The trim removed 4 bases at V and 6 bases at J, leaving 7 bases unmatched. CDR3 region: CASSPLDRGAGELFF. CDR3 DNA: TGCGCCAGCAGCCCCTTAGACAGGGGAGCCGGGGAGCTGTTTTTT.

The V gene is TRBV18, the J gene TRBJ2-3; D might be TRBD2 (5 bases). This CDR3 is built from 15 residues. V gave up 0 bases and J gave up 2 bases, with 9 bases separating them. CDR1 and CDR2 from the germline V gene are KGHSH and LQKENI. CDR3 sequence reads: CASSPPAGITDTQYF. CDR3 in DNA: TGTGCCAGCTCACCACCGGCCGGGATCACAGATACGCAGTATTTT.

As for this clone: Other nucleotide sequences in the sample specify the same CDR3. The V and J genes are TRBV6-4 and TRBJ2-3; 9 bases are a match to TRBD1. Germline V CDR1 and CDR2: MRHNA, SNTAGT. The CDR3 covers 14 residues. With 3 bases clipped from V and 3 bases from J, the junction kept 1 base outside the gene matches. In DNA form, the CDR3 reads TGTGCCAGCAGTGAAGGACAGGGGACAGATACGCAGTATTTT. This sequence encodes CASSEGQGTDTQYF.